This T cell receptor beta chain appears in the sequencing data of a study of blood T cell repertoires in COVID-19. Recovered Cohort 3 donors showed two negative PCRs, clearance, or symptom resolution. Profiled with immunoSEQ multiplex PCR; TCRdb holds only in-frame clones, not every one. Of 140,000 to 150,000 clones listed, about nine tenths were seen once; the top ten hold approximately 10%. This CDR3 comprises 13 residues. Trimming took 4 bases from V and 5 from J, leaving 12 bases between them. Germline-derived CDR1 and CDR2 are SGHNT and YYREEE (reference sequence). The chain combines TRBV5-4 with TRBJ1-2; TRBD1 might be the D (5 bases). Material: PBMCs or T cells enriched from blood (not recorded which). This sequence originates from a man in his sixties who had recovered from COVID-19. The CDR3 DNA is TGTGCCAGCAGCCCCACAGGAGATTATGGCTACACCTTC. Translating it yields CASSPTGDYGYTF.